This T cell receptor (beta chain) was identified in a study of shared clonotypes between healthy human individuals. Study in general: Every donor yielded three CD4 naive, three CD4 memory, two CD8 naive and one CD8 memory plate. Study-wide points: Across a handful of donors, naive CD4 shared roughly 5.2%, naive CD8 more than 3%, memory CD4 roughly 2.4%, memory CD8 around 0.36%. Clonotypes which were not shared had lower generation probabilities than clonotypes that all four donors shared.

Of note for this clone: What it binds is unknown. The sample carries other DNA sequences with the same CDR3.

Repertoires were generated with immunoSEQ multiplex PCR, while TCRdb's copy carries only in-frame clones and drops some. The sample lists about 1.5 million clones; around 98% were seen once. The investigators split CD4+ cells into a CD45RA+ naive subset and a CD45RA-negative memory subset. The source material was naive CD4+ T cells sorted from blood. The subset: CD45RA+ positively selected. The clonotype originates from a young man in good health.

CDR3 in DNA: TGTGCCAGCAGCTTAGACTACGAGCAGTACTTC. Its protein is CASSLDYEQYF. The gene calls are TRBV7-8 and TRBJ2-7; the D is unclear. This CDR3 is 11 amino acids long. V was pared by 1 base and J by 3 bases, with 1 base between. From germline, CDR1 is SGHVS and CDR2 FQNEAQ.